This T cell receptor beta chain was found in a study of blood T cells in healthy people across ages. Study-level points and caveats: TCR beta diversity, measured per million T cells, fell in a roughly linear way with age.

Using a J-beta primer mix together with a sample-barcoded 5' primer, a second PCR was run for 7 to 11 cycles. All cDNA molecules were each tagged by a template-switch adaptor with 12 random nucleotides. TCRdb used MiXCR to reprocess the 5' RACE reads, holding one entry per CDR3 protein. The data show roughly 1,800,000 distinct CDR3 sequences, about 50% seen once. Germline CDR1 reads LGHNA; CDR2 reads YNFKEQ. CDR3 size: 14 residues. Trimming cost V 4 bases and J 9 bases; bases outside gene matches: 8. Donation came from healthy Caucasian individuals in Russia who were aged roughly 6 to 95. To note about this clonotype: Its antigen is undetermined.

This chain connects TRBV4-2 to TRBJ2-2, with TRBD1 identical over 7 bases. The source of this sequence is a middle-aged woman in good health. What was sequenced was blood. CDR3 in DNA: TGTGCCAGCAGCCCGGGACAGACCTTATGGGAGCTGTTTTTT. It encodes CASSPGQTLWELFF.